The table lists the clone carrying this T cell receptor (beta chain) with a few counts. No antigen is known for it. The data were obtained in a study of T cells after yellow fever vaccination. Turning to the study itself: SMART-Seq v4 Ultra Low Input served to prepare low-cell-number fractions.

TCRdb analysed the 5' RACE reads with MiXCR anew, one entry per CDR3 protein. In the table there are under 550,000 distinct CDR3 sequences, 20% to 25% of which are singletons. V was cut by 2 bases and J by 3 bases, with 14 bases left in between. The CDR3 length is 15 residues. Per the germline V gene, CDR1 is SGHDT and CDR2 is YYEEEE. Regarding the study as a whole: Weaker overall was a secondary response that nonetheless peaked faster, on day 5 versus 15. Among primary-vaccination clones, most reappeared after the booster, at just under 98% for CD4 and more than 85% for CD8.

The chain recombines TRBV5-6 with TRBJ2-5; D uncertain. The specimen comprised PBMCs, sampled approximately 22 days after the first yellow fever vaccination. The TCR was taken from a man aged 18 to 29 who received the YFV17D yellow fever vaccine. Here the CDR3 reads CASSLGPQREETQYF. The CDR3 DNA sequence: TGTGCCAGCAGCTTAGGCCCACAGCGTGAAGAGACCCAGTACTTC.